This T cell receptor (beta chain) comes out of a study of early T cells in non-severe SARS-CoV-2 infection. The germline V gene encodes CDR1 SNHLY and CDR2 FYNNEI. This CDR3 has 13 amino acids. V lost 6 bases, J lost 2 bases, and 10 bases lay in between. The sample holds many counts of this clonotype. TCRdb itself ran the 5' RACE reads through MiXCR, one entry per CDR3 protein. The data contain 65,000 to 70,000 distinct CDR3 sequences, 12% of them singletons. Specimen: whole blood. The clonotype originates from an adult who was a healthcare worker with PCR-confirmed SARS-CoV-2 infection or an uninfected control (not recorded which). The chain links TRBV2 to TRBJ1-2; D is possibly TRBD1 (5 bases). CDR3 sequence: CASRGEPNYGYTF. Here the CDR3 DNA reads TGTGCCAGCAGAGGGGAACCCAACTATGGCTACACCTTC.